These 17 T cell receptor beta chains came from one sample sequenced in a study of sequential checkpoint blockade in melanoma. Specified treatment: randomized to nivolumab then ipilimumab (arm A) or the reverse (arm B). Libraries were prepared by immunoSEQ multiplex PCR; TCRdb keeps only in-frame clonotypes and omits some of them. The sample includes under 20,000 clones, under 60% of them seen just once. The sample in question was CD8+ T cells sorted from blood (inferred from file names), obtained from a patient given nivolumab and ipilimumab in sequence. The receptors were gathered from a human donor with melanoma.

This chain joins TRBV27 and TRBJ2-4, with a weak D call TRBD1 (6 bases). Germline assignment: CDR1 MNHEY and CDR2 SMNVEV (reference sequence). The CDR3 has 15 residues. V lost 6 bases, J lost 6 bases, and 18 bases lay in between. In DNA, the CDR3 is TGTGCCAGCAGCCCCGCACAGGGTCTCGGAAACATTCAGTACTTC. Amino acids: CASSPAQGLGNIQYF.

The rearrangement links TRBV7-2 to TRBJ2-3, with TRBD2 matching over 10 bases. This CDR3 is built from 17 residues. Germline V CDR1 and CDR2: SGHTA, FQGNSA. V dropped 1 base and J dropped 3; count of bases not matched to a gene: 7. The CDR3 reads CASSLEVAGGVTDTQYF. Written as DNA, the CDR3 is TGTGCCAGCAGCTTAGAAGTAGCGGGGGGTGTTACAGATACGCAGTATTTT.

The chain employs TRBV2 and TRBJ2-5; possible D gene TRBD2, 6 bases. This CDR3 contains 14 residues. Germline assignment: CDR1 SNHLY and CDR2 FYNNEI. With 1 base removed from V and 4 bases from J, the gap between germline ends came to 10 bases. CDR3 sequence: CASSEEEGRETQYF. The CDR3 nucleotides are TGTGCCAGCAGTGAAGAGGAGGGTAGAGAGACCCAGTACTTC.

This chain connects TRBV27 to TRBJ2-2; D remains unclear. Trimming stripped 7 bases from V and 1 base from J, with 7 bases between. This CDR3 contains 13 residues. Germline CDR1 is MNHEY and CDR2 is SMNVEV (reference sequence). The CDR3 loop reads CASTPRNTGELFF. CDR3 nucleotide sequence: TGTGCCAGCACCCCGAGGAACACCGGGGAGCTGTTTTTT.

The count of this clone is one. The rearrangement joins TRBV5-1 to TRBJ1-1, with D possibly matching TRBD1 (5 bases). The CDR3 is 14 amino acids. Germline CDR1 SGHRS, CDR2 YFSETQ. V lost 4 bases, J lost 4 bases, and 14 bases lay in between. In nucleotides, the CDR3 is TGCGCCAGCAGCCTCGGACGGGGGATCACTGAAGCTTTCTTT. Translating gives CASSLGRGITEAFF.

The genes are TRBV15 and TRBJ1-2, with 8 positions matching TRBD1. The V segment lost 5 bases and the J segment 2 bases; nucleotides outside the gene matches: 4. The CDR3 sequence is 14 residues long. Germline V gene sequence: CDR1 LNHNV, CDR2 YYDKDF (reference sequence). CDR3 residues: CATSPDRGNYGYTF. In DNA, the CDR3 is TGTGCCACCAGCCCCGACAGGGGAAACTATGGCTACACCTTC.

This chain links TRBV30 with TRBJ2-5, with a tentative D call TRBD2 (6 bases). There are 12 residues in the CDR3. Germline lookup yields CDR1 GTSNPN and CDR2 SVGIG (reference sequence). Deletions cut 2 bases from V and 7 bases from J, with 11 bases between. Here the CDR3 DNA reads TGTGCCTGGAGTCGTGGGGGAGGGACCCAGTACTTC. It yields the protein CAWSRGGGTQYF.

The J gene is TRBJ1-2, the V gene TRBV6-5, with TRBD1 identical over 11 bases. There are 16 residues in the CDR3. The V segment lost 0 bases and the J segment 7 bases; nucleotides outside the gene matches: 7. Germline V CDR1 and CDR2: MNHEY, SVGAGI. This CDR3 is CASSYSISDRGPGYTF. CDR3 sequence (DNA): TGTGCCAGCAGTTACTCAATATCGGACAGGGGGCCTGGCTACACCTTC.

A single count supports this clone. This chain uses TRBV27 with TRBJ2-1; TRBD2 matches at 10 bases. This CDR3 has 13 amino acids. CDR1 and CDR2 from the germline V gene are MNHEY and SMNVEV (reference sequence). V lost 5 bases to trimming and J lost 9 bases; unmatched junction nucleotides: 4. Here the CDR3 reads CASSSGGALEQFF. As DNA, the CDR3 is TGTGCCAGCAGTAGCGGGGGGGCCCTTGAGCAGTTCTTC.

The chain recombines TRBV6-1 with TRBJ2-5; D may be TRBD2 (5 bases). Trimming cost V 5 bases and J 3 bases, with 16 bases left between them. Per the germline V gene, CDR1 is MNHNS and CDR2 is SASEGT. This CDR3 has 15 residues. The CDR3 region is CASSTRGSLEETQYF. The CDR3 DNA follows: TGTGCCAGCAGTACCCGGGGTAGTCTCGAAGAGACCCAGTACTTC.

The rearrangement joins TRBV7-9 to TRBJ1-1; the D is unclear. The V gene lost 1 base and the J gene lost 0 bases, with 12 bases spanning the gap. Germline V gene lookup returns CDR1 SEHNR and CDR2 FQNEAQ (reference sequence). The CDR3 spans 16 residues. CDR3 region: CASSLGGGRVNTEAFF. In DNA form, the CDR3 reads TGTGCCAGCAGCTTAGGAGGAGGCAGAGTGAACACTGAAGCTTTCTTT.

The chain couples TRBV6-1 to TRBJ2-7; D is perhaps TRBD1 (7 bases). Deletions cut 5 bases from V and 2 bases from J, with 13 bases between. Germline V CDR1 and CDR2: MNHNS, SASEGT. The CDR3 covers 14 residues. DNA for the CDR3: TGTGCCAGCAGTTATGGAGGGGGCGCCTACGAGCAGTACTTC. Its protein product is CASSYGGGAYEQYF.

A few counts support this clone. This chain uses TRBV5-1 with TRBJ2-7, with TRBD1 matching over 7 bases. The CDR3 length is 15 residues. V lost 4 bases, J lost 5 bases, and 12 bases stayed unmatched. CDR1 SGHRS and CDR2 YFSETQ come from the germline V gene. This CDR3 reads CASSPGWTGGDEQYF. The CDR3, as DNA: TGCGCCAGCAGCCCGGGGTGGACAGGCGGCGACGAGCAGTACTTC.

This sequence joins TRBV9 and TRBJ2-1; 11 bases match TRBD1. This CDR3 region has 15 residues. From germline, CDR1 is SGDLS and CDR2 YYNGEE. Germline trimming cut 3 bases from V and 2 bases from J; bases unmatched to any gene: 1. This CDR3 reads CASSGGQGAYNEQFF. In DNA form, the CDR3 reads TGTGCCAGCAGCGGGGGACAGGGGGCCTACAATGAGCAGTTCTTC.

The chain is built from TRBV27 and TRBJ1-2; the D is unclear. CDR1 MNHEY and CDR2 SMNVEV come from the germline V gene (reference sequence). Trimming removed 7 bases from V and 5 bases from J, with 17 bases in between. CDR3 length: 14 amino acids. CDR3 nucleotide sequence: TGTGCCAGCAACCCAACGGGGTTGTATTATGGCTACACCTTC. It specifies CASNPTGLYYGYTF.

The chain has TRBV6-5 and TRBJ2-3; D possibly corresponds to TRBD1 (5 bases). Deletions cut 10 bases from V and 1 base from J, with 15 bases between. Looked up from germline, CDR1 is MNHEY and CDR2 is SVGAGI. The length of the CDR3 is 14 residues. The CDR3: CATRNDRRTDTQYF. In DNA form, the CDR3 reads TGTGCCACCAGAAATGACAGACGCACAGATACGCAGTATTTT.

The genes are TRBV25-1 and TRBJ2-3; 10 bases map to TRBD2. The germline V gene has CDR1 MGHDK and CDR2 SYGVNS. Trimming at V came to 8 bases and at J to 0 bases, leaving 2 bases not matched to a gene. The CDR3 contains 14 residues. CDR3 bases: TGTGCCAGCGAGACTAGCGGGAGCACAGATACGCAGTATTTT. This codes for CASETSGSTDTQYF.